Shown below are 8 T cell receptor beta chains from a single sample sequenced in a study of OX40 agonist ivuxolimab in advanced cancers. The method was immunoSEQ multiplex PCR; TCRdb's version includes in-frame clones alone and lacks a portion of them. The table shows more than 5,500 clones, with 84% occurring only once. The sequenced sample was CD4+ or CD8+ T cells sorted from blood, obtained in a trial of the OX40 agonist ivuxolimab. These receptors were collected from an adult with an advanced solid tumor such as melanoma, head and neck, liver or kidney cancer.

Judged by abundance, this clone is medium-sized (0.01 to 0.1%). The V gene is TRBV9, the J gene TRBJ2-2; D uncertain. Germline CDR1 is SGDLS and CDR2 is YYNGEE. V lost 0 bases and J 5 bases, leaving 8 bases between the germline ends. CDR3 size: 14 residues. Written as DNA, the CDR3 is TGTGCCAGCAGCGTAGGGGCATCAACCGGGGAGCTGTTTTTT. This codes for CASSVGASTGELFF. Looking up the rest from reference TRBV9 and TRBJ2-2 gives the full variable domain: DSGVTQTPKHLITATGQRVTLRCSPRSGDLSVYWYQQSLDQGLQFLIQYYNGEERAKGNILERFSAQQFPDLHSELNLSSLELGDSALYFCASSVGASTGELFFGEGSRLTVL.

The chain joins TRBV28 to TRBJ2-3; 10 positions agree with TRBD2. The CDR3 sequence is 15 residues long. The germline CDR1 and CDR2 sequences are MDHEN and SYDVKM. V was pared by 5 bases and J by 2 bases, with 4 bases of the junction left unmatched. The CDR3 sequence is CASSRGLADTDTQYF. The CDR3, as DNA: TGTGCCAGCAGTAGAGGACTAGCGGACACAGATACGCAGTATTTT.

This clone has just one count. J is TRBJ2-3 and V is TRBV6-4, with 11 bases aligning to TRBD2. The J segment lost 6 bases and the V segment lost 0 bases, leaving 5 bases of the junction unmatched. Germline loops: CDR1 MRHNA, CDR2 SNTAGT. The CDR3 has 16 amino acids. The CDR3 DNA is TGTGCCAGCAGTGACTCCGCTAGCGGGGGGATGGATACGCAGTATTTT. As protein: CASSDSASGGMDTQYF.

This clone appeared a single time. V and J are TRBV15 and TRBJ2-7; 7 positions agree with TRBD1. This CDR3 has 14 amino acids. J lost 6 bases, V lost 8 bases, and 13 bases had no gene match. Germline V lookup: CDR1 LNHNV, CDR2 YYDKDF (reference sequence). CDR3 nucleotides: TGTGCCACCGCGTCGGCAGGGGGAATTGTCGAGCAGTACTTC. Its protein is CATASAGGIVEQYF.

V usage is TRBV6-1 and J usage is TRBJ1-1; D may be TRBD1 (6 bases). CDR1 and CDR2 (germline): MNHNS, SASEGT. Trimming shortened V by 8 bases and J by 5 bases, and 9 bases separated the two germline ends. The CDR3 spans 11 residues. CDR3 nucleotide sequence: TGTGCCAGCGGCAGGGGTACTGAAGCTTTCTTT. This codes for CASGRGTEAFF.

This clone was counted only a few times. In DNA, the CDR3 is TGTGCCATCAGTGTAATCGAGGGGGGTAACACAGATACGCAGTATTTT. Translating it yields CAISVIEGGNTDTQYF. The V call is TRBV10-3, the J call TRBJ2-3; the D gene could be TRBD1 or TRBD2 (6 bases each). Germline V CDR1 and CDR2: ENHRY, SYGVKD. The CDR3 is made up of 16 amino acids. V lost 4 bases, J lost 2 bases, and 16 bases lay in between.

The J gene is TRBJ2-7, the V gene TRBV28; D is undetermined. The CDR3 has 16 residues. Trimming removed 4 bases from V and 6 bases from J, with 22 bases in between. CDR1 MDHEN and CDR2 SYDVKM come from the germline V gene. CDR3 sequence reads: CASSSLLGPVWSEQYF. The CDR3 nucleotides read TGTGCCAGCAGTTCTCTCTTGGGCCCCGTTTGGTCCGAGCAGTACTTC.

The chain carries TRBV7-6 and TRBJ2-7, with a weak D call TRBD2 (6 bases). The CDR3 covers 14 residues. Per the germline V gene, CDR1 is SGHVS and CDR2 is FNYEAQ. Trimming left V 1 base short and J 6 bases short, with 13 bases between. The CDR3 reads CASSLDTEGIEQYF. CDR3 in DNA: TGTGCCAGCAGCTTAGACACGGAGGGAATCGAGCAGTACTTC.